The source of this TCR beta chain is a study of T cells in Graves' hyperthyroidism and ophthalmopathy. Study details: Peripheral blood samples were taken at initial diagnosis, prior to any treatment. General observations from the study: Most thyroid clonotypes that were expanded above 0.001 also turned up in blood. Onset of ophthalmopathy came a median approximately 6 months after the model predicted it.

The sample holds a few counts of this clonotype. The antigen remains unidentified. Trimming left V 5 bases short and J 4 bases short, with 16 bases between. CDR3 length: 14 residues. Germline CDR1 reads SGHRS; CDR2 reads YFSETQ. Using RNA transcripts as the source, TCR beta CDR3 regions were amplified. TCR CDR3 regions were first amplified by RT-PCR with HTBI primers. TCRdb re-called the multiplex PCR reads with MiXCR, one entry per CDR3 protein. The data hold hundreds of thousands of distinct CDR3 sequences, with roughly 14% observed a single time. Sequencing input: blood. This TCR was sampled from a woman in her forties with Graves' ophthalmopathy. This rearrangement joins TRBV5-1 to TRBJ2-7; tentatively, D is TRBD1 (6 bases). The CDR3 is CASSFPGQLYEQYF. CDR3 sequence (DNA): TGCGCCAGCAGTTTCCCGGGACAACTATACGAGCAGTACTTC.